The T cell receptor (beta chain) described here comes from a study of identical twins. This clonotype was found many times. CDR3 length: 14 amino acids. V shed 6 bases, J shed 7 bases, and the junction held 10 bases outside the gene matches. In germline, CDR1 is DFQATT, CDR2 SNEGSKA (reference sequence). Each CDR3 protein is one row after TCRdb ran MiXCR on the 5' RACE reads. This table holds 430,000 or so distinct CDR3 sequences, roughly a quarter found once. The data were also submitted as part of a second study, on T cells expressing NK-cell markers.

This rearrangement joins TRBV20-1 to TRBJ2-1; 9 nucleotides line up with TRBD2. Sequenced material: CD4+ T cells sorted from blood. This TCR was sampled from a woman aged 18-30 years in good health. CDR3 sequence: CSAALGLARNEQFF. CDR3 in DNA: TGCAGTGCAGCCCTCGGACTAGCGAGAAATGAGCAGTTCTTC.